This T cell receptor beta chain came from a study of CXCR3-negative and CXCR3-positive naive CD8 T cells. The CDR3 consists of 16 residues. The germline V gene encodes CDR1 SGHRS and CDR2 YFSETQ. With respect to this clonotype: Its matching antigen is unknown.

cDNA libraries for TRB were generated by 5' RACE incorporating UMI labels. Reanalyzing the 5' RACE reads, TCRdb keeps one entry per CDR3 protein, without DNA. The sample data list some 67,000 distinct CDR3 sequences. Study outcomes and limitations: The naive subsets expressed comparable surface CD5, and the authors inferred TCR strength from TRB CDR3 properties.

Sequenced material: naive CXCR3- CD8+ T cells from blood. Subset noted: CD45RO-CCR7+CD27+CD95- naive CD8+ T cells lacking CXCR3 (TNR3-). The chain couples TRBV5-1 to TRBJ2-7; TCRdb gives TRBD1 as the D gene, but with no DNA this cannot be confirmed. The receptor was isolated from a human donor in good health. Some clones in this sample may be carry-over from other donors' samples. Here the CDR3 reads CASSFSGRGRAYEQYF.